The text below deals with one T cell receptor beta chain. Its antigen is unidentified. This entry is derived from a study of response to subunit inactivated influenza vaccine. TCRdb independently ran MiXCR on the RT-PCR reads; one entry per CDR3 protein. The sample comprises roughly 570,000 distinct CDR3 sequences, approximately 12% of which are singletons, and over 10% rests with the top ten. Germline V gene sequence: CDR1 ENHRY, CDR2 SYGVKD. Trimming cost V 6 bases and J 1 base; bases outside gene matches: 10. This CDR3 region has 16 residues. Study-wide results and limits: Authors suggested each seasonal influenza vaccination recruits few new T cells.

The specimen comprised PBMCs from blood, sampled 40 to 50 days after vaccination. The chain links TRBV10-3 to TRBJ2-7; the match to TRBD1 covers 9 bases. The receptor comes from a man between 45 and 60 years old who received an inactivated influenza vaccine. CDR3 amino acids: CAISNPGTGRSYEQYF. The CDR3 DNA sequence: TGTGCCATCAGCAACCCCGGGACAGGGAGGTCCTACGAGCAGTACTTC.